This T cell receptor (beta chain) was sequenced for a study of early T cells in non-severe SARS-CoV-2 infection (dated by TCRdb to the early 2020s). Describing the broader study: Because TCR sequencing relied on bulk RNA taken from unsorted whole blood, pairing of alpha and beta chains was not possible. The investigation overall reported the following: Matching against VDJdb was skewed toward anti-spike CD8 responses, likely underestimated virus-specific expansions, and missed private and CD4 specificities.

The CDR1 and CDR2 encoded by the germline V gene (reference sequence) are MNHEY and SMNVEV. From the cysteine through the phenylalanine, the CDR3 covers 15 amino acids. Kept here is only the CDR3 DNA, which spans 45 bases and is read in frame from base 1. V is pruned by 2 bases and J by 3 bases, leaving 7 bases of the junction without a gene match. This was a case-control study nested in a cohort of healthcare workers in London, UK, who had nasopharyngeal swab PCR tests and blood samples taken every week. Healthcare workers were recruited during the week of the UK lockdown, between 23 and 31 March 2020, and followed weekly for up to about 15 weeks. The library was obtained by 5' RACE. Instrument on record: NextSeq 500. Unique molecular identifiers were attached to individual cDNA molecules in the TCR library protocol so that sequencing error and PCR bias could be corrected. Both TCR alpha and beta chains were sequenced, and tight co-correlation was observed between alpha and beta sequence abundances in each sample. Concerning the study's data processing: Decombinator V4 was used to perform V gene, J gene and CDR3 annotation of TCR sequences. Expanded TCRs were defined as changing significantly between any two time points under a Poisson model with p below 0.0001. Abundances of TCRs were expressed as counts per million after normalisation to the total number of TCRs sequenced in each sample. MAIT TCRs were defined by TRAV1-2 paired with TRAJ12, TRAJ20 or TRAJ33, and iNKT TCRs by TRAV10 paired with TRAJ18. VDJdb, accessed on 1 November 2021, was searched for TCRs annotated for CMV, EBV and SARS-CoV-2, and TCRs annotated for more than one antigen were excluded. Starting from the raw public reads, TCRdb applied fastp trimming at Q25, assembled clones with MiXCR and retained in-frame beta chains. Here each entry gathers all rows of one CDR3 protein and keeps the most common genes and DNA. What appears here as the V and J calls and clone size reflects TCRdb's work, not the paper's. This sample comprises just under 85,000 distinct CDR3 sequences, around 9.3% of them detected only once. Roughly 8% of the sample goes to the ten largest clones.

A remark on this clonotype: Its antigen specificity is not known. It has no much larger one-base neighbor in the sample; base qualities were not kept.

The receptor comes from an adult who was a healthcare worker with PCR-confirmed SARS-CoV-2 infection or an uninfected control (not recorded which). The sequencing here drew on whole blood, taken at baseline. The sequence links TRBV27 to TRBJ2-7; 7 bases in the junction line up with TRBD1. The CDR3 in this case is CASSLIGDRDYEQYF. The DNA sequence is given as TGTGCCAGCAGTTTAATAGGTGACAGGGACTACGAGCAGTACTTC.